The sequence of this TCR beta chain was determined in a study of blood T cell repertoires in COVID-19. The overall study: From the United States, Italy and Spain came samples of acute and convalescent COVID-19. PBMCs, B-cell-depleted T cells, or T cells were the source of the cDNA or gDNA that made up the material.

Assay used: immunoSEQ multiplex PCR; TCRdb lists only in-frame clones, some missing. The sample includes some 98,000 clones, about 80% of them seen just once. CDR3 length equals 13 residues. The V and J ends lost 2 bases and 4 bases, in that order; junction bases with no gene match: 1. CDR1 is MNHNS, CDR2 SASEGT, per germline. The chain has TRBV6-1 and TRBJ2-5, with 7 bases matching TRBD1. Specimen: peripheral blood. The receptor was derived from a human donor in a cohort sampled during active COVID-19. CDR3 sequence (DNA): TGTGCCAGCAGTGAAAGGGACAGAGAGACCCAGTACTTC. As protein: CASSERDRETQYF.